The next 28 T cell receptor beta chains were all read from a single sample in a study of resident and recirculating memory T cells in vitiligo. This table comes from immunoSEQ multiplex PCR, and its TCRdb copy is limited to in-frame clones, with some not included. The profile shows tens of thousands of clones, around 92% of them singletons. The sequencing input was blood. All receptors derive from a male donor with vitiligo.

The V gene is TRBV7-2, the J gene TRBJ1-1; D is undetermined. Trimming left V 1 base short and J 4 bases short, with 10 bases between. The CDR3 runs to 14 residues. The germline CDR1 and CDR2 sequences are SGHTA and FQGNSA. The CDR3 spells CASSLVVSGTEAFF. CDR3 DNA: TGTGCCAGCAGCTTAGTGGTGTCCGGCACTGAAGCTTTCTTT. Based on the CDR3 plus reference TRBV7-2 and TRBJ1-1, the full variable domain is GAGVSQSPSNKVTEKGKDVELRCDPISGHTALYWYRQSLGQGLEFLIYFQGNSAPDKSGLPSDRFSAERTGGSVSTLTIQRTQQEDSAVYLCASSLVVSGTEAFFGQGTRLTVV.

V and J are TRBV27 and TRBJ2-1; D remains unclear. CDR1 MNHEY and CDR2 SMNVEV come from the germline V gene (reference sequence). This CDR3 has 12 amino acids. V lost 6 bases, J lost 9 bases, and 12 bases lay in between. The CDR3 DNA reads TGTGCCAGCAGGGGTAGCAATGGTGAGCAGTTCTTC. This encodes CASRGSNGEQFF.

In DNA form, the CDR3 reads TGTGCCAGCTCACCTTGGACAGGGGCCACCTCTGGAAACACCATATATTTT. Translation: CASSPWTGATSGNTIYF. The genes are TRBV18 and TRBJ1-3, with 9 bases matching TRBD1. From germline, CDR1 is KGHSH and CDR2 LQKENI. Trimming cost V 3 bases and J 0 bases; bases outside gene matches: 6. This CDR3 has 17 residues.

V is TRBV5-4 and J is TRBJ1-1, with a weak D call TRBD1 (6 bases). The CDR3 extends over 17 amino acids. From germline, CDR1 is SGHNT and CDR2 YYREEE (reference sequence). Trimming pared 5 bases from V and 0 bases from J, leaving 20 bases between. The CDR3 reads CASSVLGGPNMNTEAFF. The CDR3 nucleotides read TGTGCCAGCAGTGTGCTAGGGGGTCCTAACATGAACACTGAAGCTTTCTTT.

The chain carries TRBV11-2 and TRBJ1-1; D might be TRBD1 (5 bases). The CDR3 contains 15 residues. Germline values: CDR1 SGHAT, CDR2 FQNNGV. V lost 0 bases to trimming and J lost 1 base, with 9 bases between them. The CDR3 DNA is TGTGCCAGCAGCTTAGAAGAGACAGCGAACACTGAAGCTTTCTTT. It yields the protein CASSLEETANTEAFF.

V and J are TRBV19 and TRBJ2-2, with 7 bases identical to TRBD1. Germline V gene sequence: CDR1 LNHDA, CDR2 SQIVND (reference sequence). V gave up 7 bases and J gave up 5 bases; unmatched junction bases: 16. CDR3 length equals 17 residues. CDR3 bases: TGTGCCAGTACCGTCAGGGGGTTCTATCAAAAAACCGGGGAGCTGTTTTTT. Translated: CASTVRGFYQKTGELFF.

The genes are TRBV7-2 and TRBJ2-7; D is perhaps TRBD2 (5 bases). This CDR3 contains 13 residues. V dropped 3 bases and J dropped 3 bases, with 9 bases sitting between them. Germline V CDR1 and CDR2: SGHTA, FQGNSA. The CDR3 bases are TGTGCCAGCAGCTTGGAGGCCAACTACGAGCAGTACTTC. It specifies CASSLEANYEQYF.

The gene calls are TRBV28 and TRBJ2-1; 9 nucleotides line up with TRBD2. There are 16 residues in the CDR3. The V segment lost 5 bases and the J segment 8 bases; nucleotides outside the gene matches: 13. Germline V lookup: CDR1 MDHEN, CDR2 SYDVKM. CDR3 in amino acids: CASSPLGAGGPYEQFF. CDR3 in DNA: TGTGCCAGCAGTCCCCTCGGGGCGGGAGGGCCCTATGAGCAGTTCTTC.

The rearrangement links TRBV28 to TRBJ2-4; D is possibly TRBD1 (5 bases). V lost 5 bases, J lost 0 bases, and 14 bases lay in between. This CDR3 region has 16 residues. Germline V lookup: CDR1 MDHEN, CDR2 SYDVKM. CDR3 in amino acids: CASSPRRGLAKNIQYF. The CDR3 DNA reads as TGTGCCAGCAGTCCCCGAAGGGGATTAGCCAAAAACATTCAGTACTTC.

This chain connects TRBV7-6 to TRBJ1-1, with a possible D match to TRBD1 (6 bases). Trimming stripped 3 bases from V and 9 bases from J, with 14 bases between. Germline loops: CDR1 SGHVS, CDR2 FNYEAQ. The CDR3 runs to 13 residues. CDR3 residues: CASSLATGQKAFF. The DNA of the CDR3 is TGTGCCAGCAGCTTGGCTACAGGGCAGAAAGCTTTCTTT. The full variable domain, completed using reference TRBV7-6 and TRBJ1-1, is GAGVSQSPRYKVTKRGQDVALRCDPISGHVSLYWYRQALGQGPEFLTYFNYEAQQDKSGLPNDRFSAERPEGSISTLTIQRTEQRDSAMYRCASSLATGQKAFFGQGTRLTVV.

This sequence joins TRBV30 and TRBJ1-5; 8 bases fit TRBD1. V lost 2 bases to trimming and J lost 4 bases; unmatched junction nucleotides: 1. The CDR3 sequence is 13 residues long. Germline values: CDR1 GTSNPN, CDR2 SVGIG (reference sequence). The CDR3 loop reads CAWSRQGNQPQHF. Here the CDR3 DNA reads TGTGCCTGGAGTCGACAGGGGAATCAGCCCCAGCATTTT.

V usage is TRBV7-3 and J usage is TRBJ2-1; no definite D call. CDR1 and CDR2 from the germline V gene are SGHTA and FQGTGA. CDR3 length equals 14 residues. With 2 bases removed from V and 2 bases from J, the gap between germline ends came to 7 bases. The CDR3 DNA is TGTGCCAGCAGCTTAGGCCTCGCCTACAATGAGCAGTTCTTC. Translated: CASSLGLAYNEQFF.

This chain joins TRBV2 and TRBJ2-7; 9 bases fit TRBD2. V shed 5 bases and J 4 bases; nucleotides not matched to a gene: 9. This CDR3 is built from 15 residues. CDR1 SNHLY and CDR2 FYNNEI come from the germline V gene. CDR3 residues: CASSPNAGGSYEQYF. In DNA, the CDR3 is TGTGCCAGCAGTCCAAATGCGGGAGGGTCTTACGAGCAGTACTTC.

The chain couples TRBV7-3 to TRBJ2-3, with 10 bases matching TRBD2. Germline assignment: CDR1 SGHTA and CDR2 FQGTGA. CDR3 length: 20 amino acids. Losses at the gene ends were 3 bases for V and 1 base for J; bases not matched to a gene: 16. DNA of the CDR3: TGTGCCAGCAGCTTGTCAGGCTGCCATAGCGGGAGGTGGGGCACAGATACGCAGTATTTT. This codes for CASSLSGCHSGRWGTDTQYF.

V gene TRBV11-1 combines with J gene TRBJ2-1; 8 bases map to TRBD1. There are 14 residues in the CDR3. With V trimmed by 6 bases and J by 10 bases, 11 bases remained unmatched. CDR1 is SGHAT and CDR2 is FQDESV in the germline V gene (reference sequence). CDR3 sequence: CASRFRTGRGEQFF. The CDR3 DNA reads TGTGCCAGCAGATTCCGGACAGGGCGCGGGGAGCAGTTCTTC.

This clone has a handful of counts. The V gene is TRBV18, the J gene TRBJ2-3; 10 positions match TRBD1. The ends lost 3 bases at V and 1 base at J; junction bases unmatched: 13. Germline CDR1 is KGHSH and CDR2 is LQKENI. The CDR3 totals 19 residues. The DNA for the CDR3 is TGTGCCAGCTCACCCCGGACAGGGGGGAATGGCTGGGGCACAGATACGCAGTATTTT. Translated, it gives CASSPRTGGNGWGTDTQYF.

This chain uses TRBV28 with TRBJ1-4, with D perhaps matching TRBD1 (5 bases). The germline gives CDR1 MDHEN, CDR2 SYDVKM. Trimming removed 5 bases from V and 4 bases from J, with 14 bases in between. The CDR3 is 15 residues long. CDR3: CASSLMTAGNEKLFF. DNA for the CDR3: TGTGCCAGCAGTCTAATGACAGCTGGTAATGAAAAACTGTTTTTT.

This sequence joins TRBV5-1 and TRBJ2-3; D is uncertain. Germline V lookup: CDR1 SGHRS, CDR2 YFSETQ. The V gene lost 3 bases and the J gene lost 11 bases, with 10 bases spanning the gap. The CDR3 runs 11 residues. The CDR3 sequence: CASSSDRQQYF. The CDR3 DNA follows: TGCGCCAGCAGCTCCGACCGACAGCAGTATTTT.

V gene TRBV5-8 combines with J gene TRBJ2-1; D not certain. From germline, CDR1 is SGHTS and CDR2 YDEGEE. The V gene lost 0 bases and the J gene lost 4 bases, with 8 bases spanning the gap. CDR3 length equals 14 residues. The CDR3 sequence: CASSLVAKYNEQFF. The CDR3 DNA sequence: TGTGCCAGCAGCTTGGTAGCTAAGTACAATGAGCAGTTCTTC. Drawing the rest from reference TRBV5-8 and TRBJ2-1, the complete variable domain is EAGVTQSPTHLIKTRGQQATLRCSPISGHTSVYWYQQALGLGLQFLLWYDEGEERNRGNFPPRFSGRQFPNYSSELNVNALELEDSALYLCASSLVAKYNEQFFGPGTRLTVL.

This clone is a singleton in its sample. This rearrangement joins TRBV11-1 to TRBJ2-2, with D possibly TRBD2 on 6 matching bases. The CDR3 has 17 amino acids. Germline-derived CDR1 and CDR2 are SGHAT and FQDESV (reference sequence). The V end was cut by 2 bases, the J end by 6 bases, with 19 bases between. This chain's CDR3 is CASSLFPSARGAGELFF. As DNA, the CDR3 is TGTGCCAGCAGCTTATTTCCTAGCGCCAGAGGTGCCGGGGAGCTGTTTTTT.

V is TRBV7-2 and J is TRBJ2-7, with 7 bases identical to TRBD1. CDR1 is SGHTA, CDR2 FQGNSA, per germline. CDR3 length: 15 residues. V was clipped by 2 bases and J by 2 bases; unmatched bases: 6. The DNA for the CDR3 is TGTGCCAGCAGCTTAATCAGGGACAGTGCCTACGAGCAGTACTTC. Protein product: CASSLIRDSAYEQYF. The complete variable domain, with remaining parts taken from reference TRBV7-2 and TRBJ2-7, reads GAGVSQSPSNKVTEKGKDVELRCDPISGHTALYWYRQSLGQGLEFLIYFQGNSAPDKSGLPSDRFSAERTGGSVSTLTIQRTQQEDSAVYLCASSLIRDSAYEQYFGPGTRLTVT.

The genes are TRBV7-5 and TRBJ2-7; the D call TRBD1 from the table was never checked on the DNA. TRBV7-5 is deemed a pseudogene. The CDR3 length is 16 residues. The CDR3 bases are TGTGTCAGAAGCTTTCCAGGACAGGGGGCGACAATCGAGCAGTACTTC. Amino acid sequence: CVRSFPGQGATIEQYF.

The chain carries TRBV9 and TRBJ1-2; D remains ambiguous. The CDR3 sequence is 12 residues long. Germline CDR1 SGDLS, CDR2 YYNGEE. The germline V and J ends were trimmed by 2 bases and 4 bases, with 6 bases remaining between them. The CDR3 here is CASSVGLYGYTF. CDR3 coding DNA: TGTGCCAGCAGCGTTGGGCTCTATGGCTACACCTTC.

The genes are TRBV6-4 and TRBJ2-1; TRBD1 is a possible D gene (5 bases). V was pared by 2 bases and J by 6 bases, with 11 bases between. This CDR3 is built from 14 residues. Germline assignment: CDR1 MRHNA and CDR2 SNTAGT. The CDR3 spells CASSDGEGANEQFF. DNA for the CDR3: TGTGCCAGCAGTGACGGCGAAGGGGCCAATGAGCAGTTCTTC.

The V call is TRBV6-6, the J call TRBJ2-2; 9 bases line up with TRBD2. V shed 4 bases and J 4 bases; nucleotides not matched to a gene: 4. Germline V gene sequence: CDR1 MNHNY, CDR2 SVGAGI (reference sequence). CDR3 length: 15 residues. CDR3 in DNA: TGTGCCAGCAGTTCGACTAGCGGACCCACCGGGGAGCTGTTTTTT. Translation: CASSSTSGPTGELFF.

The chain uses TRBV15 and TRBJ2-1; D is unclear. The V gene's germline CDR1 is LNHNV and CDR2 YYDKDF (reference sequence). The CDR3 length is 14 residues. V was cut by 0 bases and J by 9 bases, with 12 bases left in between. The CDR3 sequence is CATSRDGTPGEQFF. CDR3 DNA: TGTGCCACCAGCAGAGATGGCACACCGGGTGAGCAGTTCTTC.

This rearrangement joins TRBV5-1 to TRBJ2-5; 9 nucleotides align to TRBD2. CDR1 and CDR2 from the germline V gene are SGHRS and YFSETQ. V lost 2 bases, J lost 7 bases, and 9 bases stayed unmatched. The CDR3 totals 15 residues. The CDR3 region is CASSLQAGGPLTQYF. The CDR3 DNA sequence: TGCGCCAGCAGCTTACAGGCGGGAGGGCCACTGACCCAGTACTTC. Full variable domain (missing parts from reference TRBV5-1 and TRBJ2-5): KAGVTQTPRYLIKTRGQQVTLSCSPISGHRSVSWYQQTPGQGLQFLFEYFSETQRNKGNFPGRFSGRQFSNSRSEMNVSTLELGDSALYLCASSLQAGGPLTQYFGPGTRLLVL.

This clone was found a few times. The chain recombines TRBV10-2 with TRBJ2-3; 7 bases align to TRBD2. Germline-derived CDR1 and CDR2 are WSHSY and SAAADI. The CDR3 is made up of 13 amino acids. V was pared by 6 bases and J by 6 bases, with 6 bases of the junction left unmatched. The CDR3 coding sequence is TGCGCCAGCAGAGGCGGGAGCTTGGATACGCAGTATTTT. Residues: CASRGGSLDTQYF.